This T cell receptor beta chain was recorded in a study of shared clonotypes between healthy human individuals. Findings and caveats of the study: Relative to their counterparts shared across all four donors, non-shared clonotypes exhibited diminished generation probabilities.

To note about this clone: Its target is not known.

The CDR3 spans 14 residues. Germline lookup yields CDR1 MNHEY and CDR2 SVGAGI. Trimming shortened V by 0 bases and J by 4 bases, and 10 bases separated the two germline ends. CD8 cells classed as naive were CD45RO-negative and positively selected for CCR7, excluding terminally differentiated effector memory CD45RA+ cells. Every donor, a Caucasian adult, lived in Nashville, Tennessee. TCRdb keeps only in-frame clones here, not all; method: immunoSEQ multiplex PCR. In the table there are 2 million or so clones, about 95% of which are singletons. V and J are TRBV6-5 and TRBJ2-7; maybe TRBD1 (6 bases). The sequence was collected from a man younger than 35 in good health. Sequencing was carried out using naive CD8+ T cells sorted from blood. Here the CDR3 DNA reads TGTGCCAGCAGTTACTCGGGACAACCTTACGAGCAGTACTTC. Protein: CASSYSGQPYEQYF.